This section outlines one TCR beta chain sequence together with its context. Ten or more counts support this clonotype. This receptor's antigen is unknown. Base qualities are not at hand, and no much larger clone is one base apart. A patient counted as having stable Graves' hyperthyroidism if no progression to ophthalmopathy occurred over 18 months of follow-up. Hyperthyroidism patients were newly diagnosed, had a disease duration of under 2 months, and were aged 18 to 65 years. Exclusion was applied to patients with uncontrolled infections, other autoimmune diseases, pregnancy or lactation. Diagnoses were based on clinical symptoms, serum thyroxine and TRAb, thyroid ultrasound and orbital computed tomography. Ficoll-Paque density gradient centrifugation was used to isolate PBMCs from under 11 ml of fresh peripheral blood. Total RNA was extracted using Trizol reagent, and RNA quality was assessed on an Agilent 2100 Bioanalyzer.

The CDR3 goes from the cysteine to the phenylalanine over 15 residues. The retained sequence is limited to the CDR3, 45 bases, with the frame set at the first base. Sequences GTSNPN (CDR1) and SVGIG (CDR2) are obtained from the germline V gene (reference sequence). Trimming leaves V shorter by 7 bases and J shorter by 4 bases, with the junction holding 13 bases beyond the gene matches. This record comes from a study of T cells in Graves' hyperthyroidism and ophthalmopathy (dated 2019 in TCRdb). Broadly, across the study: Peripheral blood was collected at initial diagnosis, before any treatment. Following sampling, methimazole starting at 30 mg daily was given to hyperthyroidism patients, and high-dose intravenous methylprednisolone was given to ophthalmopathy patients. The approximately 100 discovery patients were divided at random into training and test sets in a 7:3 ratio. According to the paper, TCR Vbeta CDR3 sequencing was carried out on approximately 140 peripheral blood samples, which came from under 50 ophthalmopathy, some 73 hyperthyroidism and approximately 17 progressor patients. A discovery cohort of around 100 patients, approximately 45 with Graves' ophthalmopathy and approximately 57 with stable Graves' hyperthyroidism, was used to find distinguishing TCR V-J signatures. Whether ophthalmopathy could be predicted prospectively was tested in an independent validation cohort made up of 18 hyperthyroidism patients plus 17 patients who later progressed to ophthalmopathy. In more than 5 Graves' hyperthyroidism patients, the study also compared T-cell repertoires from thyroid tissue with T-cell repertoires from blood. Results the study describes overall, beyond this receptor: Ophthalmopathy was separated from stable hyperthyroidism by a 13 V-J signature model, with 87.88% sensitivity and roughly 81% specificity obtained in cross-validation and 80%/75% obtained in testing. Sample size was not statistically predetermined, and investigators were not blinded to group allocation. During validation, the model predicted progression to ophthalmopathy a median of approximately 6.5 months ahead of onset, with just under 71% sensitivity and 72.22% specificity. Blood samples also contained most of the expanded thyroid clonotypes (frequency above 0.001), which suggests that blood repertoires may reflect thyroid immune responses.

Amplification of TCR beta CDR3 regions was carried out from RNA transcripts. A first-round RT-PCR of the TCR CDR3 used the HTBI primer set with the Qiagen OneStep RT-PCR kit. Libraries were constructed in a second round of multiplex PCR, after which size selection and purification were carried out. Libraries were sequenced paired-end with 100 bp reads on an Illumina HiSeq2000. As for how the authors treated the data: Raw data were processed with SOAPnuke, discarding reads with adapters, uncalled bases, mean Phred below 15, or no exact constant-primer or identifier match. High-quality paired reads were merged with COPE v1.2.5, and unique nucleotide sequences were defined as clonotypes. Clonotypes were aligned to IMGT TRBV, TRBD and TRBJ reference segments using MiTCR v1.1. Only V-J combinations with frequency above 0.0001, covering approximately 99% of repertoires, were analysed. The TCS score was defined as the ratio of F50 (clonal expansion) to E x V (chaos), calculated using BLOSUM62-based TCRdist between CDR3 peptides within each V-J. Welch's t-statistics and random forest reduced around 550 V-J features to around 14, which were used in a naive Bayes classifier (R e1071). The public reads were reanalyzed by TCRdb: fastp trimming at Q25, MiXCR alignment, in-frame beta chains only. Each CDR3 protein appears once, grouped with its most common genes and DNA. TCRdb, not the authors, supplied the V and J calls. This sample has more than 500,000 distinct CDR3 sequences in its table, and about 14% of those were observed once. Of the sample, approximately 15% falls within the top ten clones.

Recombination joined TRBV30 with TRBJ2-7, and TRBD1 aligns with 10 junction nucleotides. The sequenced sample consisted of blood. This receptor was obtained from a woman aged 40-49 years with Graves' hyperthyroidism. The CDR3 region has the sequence CASLRMDRGRYEQYF. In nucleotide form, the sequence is TGTGCCTCTCTCCGGATGGACAGGGGGAGGTACGAGCAGTACTTC.